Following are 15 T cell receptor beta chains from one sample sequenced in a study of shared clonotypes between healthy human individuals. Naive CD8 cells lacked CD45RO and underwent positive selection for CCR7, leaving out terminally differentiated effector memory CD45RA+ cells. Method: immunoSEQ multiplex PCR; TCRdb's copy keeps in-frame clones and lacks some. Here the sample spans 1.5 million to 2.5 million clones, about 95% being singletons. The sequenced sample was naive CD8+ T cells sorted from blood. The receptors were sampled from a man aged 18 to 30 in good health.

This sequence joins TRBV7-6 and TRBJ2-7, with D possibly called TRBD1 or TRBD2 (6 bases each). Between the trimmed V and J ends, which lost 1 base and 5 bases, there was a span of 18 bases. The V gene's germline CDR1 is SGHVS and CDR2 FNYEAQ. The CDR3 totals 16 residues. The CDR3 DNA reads TGTGCCAGCAGCTTAGGTTGGGGGGCGCTTTCGAACGAGCAGTACTTC. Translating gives CASSLGWGALSNEQYF.

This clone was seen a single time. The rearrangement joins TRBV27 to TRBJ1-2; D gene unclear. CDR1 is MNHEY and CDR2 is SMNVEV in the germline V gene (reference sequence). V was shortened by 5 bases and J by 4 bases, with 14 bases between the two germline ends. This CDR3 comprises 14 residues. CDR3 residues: CASSPRGDLYGYTF. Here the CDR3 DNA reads TGTGCCAGCAGTCCGCGGGGAGACCTCTATGGCTACACCTTC.

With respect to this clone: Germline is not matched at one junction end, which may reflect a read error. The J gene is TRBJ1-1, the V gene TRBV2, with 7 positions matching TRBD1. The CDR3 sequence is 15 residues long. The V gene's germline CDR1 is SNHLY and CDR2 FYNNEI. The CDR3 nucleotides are TGTGCCAGCACTGAACTCCGGGACAGTAACACTGAAGCTTTCTTT. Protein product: CASTELRDSNTEAFF.

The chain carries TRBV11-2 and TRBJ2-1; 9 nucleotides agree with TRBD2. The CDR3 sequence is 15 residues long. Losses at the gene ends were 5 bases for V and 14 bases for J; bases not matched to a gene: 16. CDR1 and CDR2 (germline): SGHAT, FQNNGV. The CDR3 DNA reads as TGTGCCAGCAGCCTCGGGGCTAGCGGGAATTTTGGAAAGTTCTTC. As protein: CASSLGASGNFGKFF.

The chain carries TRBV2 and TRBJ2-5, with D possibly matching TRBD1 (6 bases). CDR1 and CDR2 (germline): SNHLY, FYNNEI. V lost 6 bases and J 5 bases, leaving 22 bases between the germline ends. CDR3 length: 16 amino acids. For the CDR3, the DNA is TGTGCCAGCAGCGTTATGGGGGCAGGGAATCGGGAGACCCAGTACTTC. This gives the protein CASSVMGAGNRETQYF.

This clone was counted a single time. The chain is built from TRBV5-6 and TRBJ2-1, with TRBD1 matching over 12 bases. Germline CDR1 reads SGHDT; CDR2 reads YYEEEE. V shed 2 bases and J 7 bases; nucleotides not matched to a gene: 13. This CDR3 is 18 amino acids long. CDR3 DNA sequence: TGTGCCAGCAGCTTCGATGCCCCCGGGACAGGGGGCAGGAATGAGCAGTTCTTC. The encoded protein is CASSFDAPGTGGRNEQFF. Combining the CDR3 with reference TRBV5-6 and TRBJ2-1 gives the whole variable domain DAGVTQSPTHLIKTRGQQVTLRCSPKSGHDTVSWYQQALGQGPQFIFQYYEEEERQRGNFPDRFSGHQFPNYSSELNVNALLLGDSALYLCASSFDAPGTGGRNEQFFGPGTRLTVL.

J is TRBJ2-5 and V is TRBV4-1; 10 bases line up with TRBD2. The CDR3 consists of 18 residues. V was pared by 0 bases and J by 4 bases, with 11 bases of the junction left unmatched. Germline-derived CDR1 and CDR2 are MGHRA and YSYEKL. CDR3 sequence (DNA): TGCGCCAGCAGCCAAGATCAGGGGGCTAGCGGGAGTGGAGAGACCCAGTACTTC. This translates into CASSQDQGASGSGETQYF.

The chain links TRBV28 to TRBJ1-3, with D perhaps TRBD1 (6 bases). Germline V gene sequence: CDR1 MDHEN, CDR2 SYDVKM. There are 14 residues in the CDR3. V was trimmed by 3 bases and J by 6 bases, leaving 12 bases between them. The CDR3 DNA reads TGTGCCAGCAGTTTGCGGGGGCTTAAAAACACCATATATTTT. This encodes CASSLRGLKNTIYF.

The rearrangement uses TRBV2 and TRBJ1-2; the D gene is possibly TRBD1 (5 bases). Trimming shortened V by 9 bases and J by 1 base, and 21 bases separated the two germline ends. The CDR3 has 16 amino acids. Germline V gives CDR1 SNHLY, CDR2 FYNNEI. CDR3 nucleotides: TGTGCCAGAGACGAGGAAAATACAGGATTTAACTATGGCTACACCTTC. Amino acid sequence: CARDEENTGFNYGYTF. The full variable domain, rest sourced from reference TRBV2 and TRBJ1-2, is EPEVTQTPSHQVTQMGQEVILRCVPISNHLYFYWYRQILGQKVEFLVSFYNNEISEKSEIFDDQFSVERPDGSNFTLKIRSTKLEDSAMYFCARDEENTGFNYGYTFGSGTRLTVV.

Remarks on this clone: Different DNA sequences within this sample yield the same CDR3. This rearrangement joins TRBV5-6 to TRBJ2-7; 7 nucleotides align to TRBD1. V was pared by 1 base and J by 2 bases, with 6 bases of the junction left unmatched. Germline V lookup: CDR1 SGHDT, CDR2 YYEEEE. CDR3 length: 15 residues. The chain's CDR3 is CASSLTAGGPYEQYF. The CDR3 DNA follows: TGTGCCAGCAGCTTGACGGCAGGGGGTCCCTACGAGCAGTACTTC. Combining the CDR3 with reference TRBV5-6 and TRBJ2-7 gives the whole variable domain DAGVTQSPTHLIKTRGQQVTLRCSPKSGHDTVSWYQQALGQGPQFIFQYYEEEERQRGNFPDRFSGHQFPNYSSELNVNALLLGDSALYLCASSLTAGGPYEQYFGPGTRLTVT.

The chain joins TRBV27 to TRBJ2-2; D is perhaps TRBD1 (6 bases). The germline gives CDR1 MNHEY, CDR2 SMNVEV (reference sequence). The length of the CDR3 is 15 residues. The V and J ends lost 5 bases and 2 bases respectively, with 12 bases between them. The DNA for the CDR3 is TGTGCCAGCAGTACCTGGACAGACAACACCGGGGAGCTGTTTTTT. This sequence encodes CASSTWTDNTGELFF.

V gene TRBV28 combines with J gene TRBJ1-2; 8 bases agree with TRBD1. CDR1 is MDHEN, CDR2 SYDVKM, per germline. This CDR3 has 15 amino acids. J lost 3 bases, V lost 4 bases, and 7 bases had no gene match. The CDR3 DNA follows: TGTGCCAGCAGTTCCCCAGGGGGCATCGACTATGGCTACACCTTC. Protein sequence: CASSSPGGIDYGYTF.

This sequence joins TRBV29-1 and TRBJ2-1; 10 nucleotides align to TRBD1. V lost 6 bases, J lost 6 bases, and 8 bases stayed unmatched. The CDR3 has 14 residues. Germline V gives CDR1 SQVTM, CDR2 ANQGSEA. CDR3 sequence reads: CSVGTGAPGNEQFF. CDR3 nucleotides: TGCAGCGTCGGGACAGGGGCTCCCGGCAATGAGCAGTTCTTC.

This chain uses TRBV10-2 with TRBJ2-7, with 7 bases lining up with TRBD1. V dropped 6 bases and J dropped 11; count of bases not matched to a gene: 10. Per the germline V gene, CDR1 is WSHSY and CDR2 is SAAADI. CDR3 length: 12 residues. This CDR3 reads CASRSDRLKEYF. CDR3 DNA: TGCGCCAGCAGATCGGACAGGCTGAAGGAGTACTTC.

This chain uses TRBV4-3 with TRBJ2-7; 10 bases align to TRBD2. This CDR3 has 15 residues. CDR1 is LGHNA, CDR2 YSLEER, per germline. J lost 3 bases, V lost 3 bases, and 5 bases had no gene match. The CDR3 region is CASSQGSGGNYEQYF. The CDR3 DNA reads TGCGCCAGCAGCCAGGGTAGCGGGGGGAACTACGAGCAGTACTTC.